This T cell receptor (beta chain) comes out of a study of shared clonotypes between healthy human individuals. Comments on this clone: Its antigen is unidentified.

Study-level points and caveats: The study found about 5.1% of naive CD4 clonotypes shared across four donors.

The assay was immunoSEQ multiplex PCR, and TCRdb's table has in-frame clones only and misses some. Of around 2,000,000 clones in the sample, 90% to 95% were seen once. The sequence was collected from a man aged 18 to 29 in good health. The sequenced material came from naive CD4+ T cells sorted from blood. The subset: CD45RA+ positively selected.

DNA for the CDR3: TGTGCCAGCTCACCTCGGCAGGAGAGAGTGGCGGATACGCAGTATTTT. Residues: CASSPRQERVADTQYF. The rearrangement links TRBV18 to TRBJ2-3, with D unclear. V gave up 3 bases and J gave up 6 bases, with 19 bases separating them. The V gene's germline CDR1 is KGHSH and CDR2 LQKENI. The CDR3 is 16 residues long.